Below, one T cell receptor (beta chain) is given with its context. Its antigen is not identified. From the RT-PCR reads, TCRdb called clonotypes with MiXCR, one entry per CDR3 protein. The sample yields hundreds of thousands of distinct CDR3 sequences, more than 11% seen once. The CDR3 extends over 15 amino acids. Germline V gene data show CDR1 as MNHEY and CDR2 as SVGAGI. Trimming left V 4 bases short and J 1 base short, with 13 bases between. This record belongs to a study of response to subunit inactivated influenza vaccine. Study-level findings and limits: The authors suggested that few new T cells are recruited per seasonal influenza vaccination.

This chain joins TRBV6-5 and TRBJ2-5; maybe TRBD1 (6 bases). Sequenced material: PBMCs from blood, taken around two weeks before vaccination. This clonotype originated in a man aged 50 to 60 who received an inactivated influenza vaccine. Here the CDR3 DNA reads TGTGCCAGCAGTTTCCAACAGGGCGGCCAAGAGACCCAGTACTTC. This encodes CASSFQQGGQETQYF.